This T cell receptor beta chain was profiled in a study of blood T cell repertoires in COVID-19. This CDR3 spans 15 amino acids. CDR1 is SGHAT and CDR2 is FQNNGV in the germline V gene. V dropped 0 bases and J dropped 4; count of bases not matched to a gene: 5. Profiling relied on immunoSEQ multiplex PCR, and the TCRdb table lists in-frame clones only, not all of them. Among 250,000 to 300,000 clones listed, roughly 91% were seen once. The TCR was taken from a woman aged 30 to 39 with COVID-19, enrolled during active disease. The chain is built from TRBV11-2 and TRBJ2-7; TRBD2 agrees at 8 bases. Input material: peripheral blood. This CDR3 is CASSLEGRGEYEQYF. The CDR3 DNA is TGTGCCAGCAGCTTAGAAGGGCGGGGGGAATACGAGCAGTACTTC.